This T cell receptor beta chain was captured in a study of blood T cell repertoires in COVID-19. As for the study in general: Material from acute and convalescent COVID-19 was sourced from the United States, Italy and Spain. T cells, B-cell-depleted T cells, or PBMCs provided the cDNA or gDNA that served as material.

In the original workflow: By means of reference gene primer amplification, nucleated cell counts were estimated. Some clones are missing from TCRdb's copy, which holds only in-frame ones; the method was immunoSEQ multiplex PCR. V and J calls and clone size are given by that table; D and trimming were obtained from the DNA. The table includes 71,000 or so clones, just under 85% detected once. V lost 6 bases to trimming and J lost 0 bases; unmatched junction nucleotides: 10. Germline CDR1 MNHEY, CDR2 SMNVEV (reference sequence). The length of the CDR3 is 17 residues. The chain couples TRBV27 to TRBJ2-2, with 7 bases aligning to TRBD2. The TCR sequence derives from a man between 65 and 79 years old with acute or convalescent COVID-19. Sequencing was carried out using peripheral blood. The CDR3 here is CASRAVSGTANTGELFF. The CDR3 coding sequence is TGTGCCAGCAGGGCAGTCAGCGGGACGGCGAACACCGGGGAGCTGTTTTTT.